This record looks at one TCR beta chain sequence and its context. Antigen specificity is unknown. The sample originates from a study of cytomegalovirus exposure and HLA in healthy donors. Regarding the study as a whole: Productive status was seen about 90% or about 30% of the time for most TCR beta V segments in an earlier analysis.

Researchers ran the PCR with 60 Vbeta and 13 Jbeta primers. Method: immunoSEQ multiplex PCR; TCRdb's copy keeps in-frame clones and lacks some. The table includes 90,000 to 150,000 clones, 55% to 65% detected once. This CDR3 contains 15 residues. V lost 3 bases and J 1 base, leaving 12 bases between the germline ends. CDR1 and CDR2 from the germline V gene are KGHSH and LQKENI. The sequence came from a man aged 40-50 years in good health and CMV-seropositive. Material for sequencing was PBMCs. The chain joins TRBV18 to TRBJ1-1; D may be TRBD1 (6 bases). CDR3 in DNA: TGTGCCAGCTCACCGTCGACAGGAGAGAACACTGAAGCTTTCTTT. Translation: CASSPSTGENTEAFF.